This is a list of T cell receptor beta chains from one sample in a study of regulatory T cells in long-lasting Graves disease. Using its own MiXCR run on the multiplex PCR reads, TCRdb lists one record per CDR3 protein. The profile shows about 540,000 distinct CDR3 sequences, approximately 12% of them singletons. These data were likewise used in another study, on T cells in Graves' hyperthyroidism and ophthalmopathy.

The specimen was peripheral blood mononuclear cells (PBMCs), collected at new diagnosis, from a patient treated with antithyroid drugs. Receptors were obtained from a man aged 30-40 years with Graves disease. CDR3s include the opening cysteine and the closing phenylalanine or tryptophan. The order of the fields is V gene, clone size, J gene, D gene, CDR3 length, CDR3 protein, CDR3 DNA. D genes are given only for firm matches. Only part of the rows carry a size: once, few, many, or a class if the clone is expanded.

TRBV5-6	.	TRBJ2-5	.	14	CASSLAVIQETQYF	TGTGCCAGCAGCTTGGCCGTGATCCAAGAGACCCAGTACTTC
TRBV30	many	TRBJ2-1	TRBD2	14	CAWSSLAGHNEQFF	TGTGCCTGGAGTTCGCTAGCGGGCCACAATGAGCAGTTCTTC
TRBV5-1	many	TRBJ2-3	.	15	CASSFSGTLADTQYF	TGCGCCAGCAGCTTCTCCGGGACTCTTGCAGATACGCAGTATTTT
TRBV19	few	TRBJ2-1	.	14	CASRGRTAINEQFF	TGTGCCAGTAGGGGTCGGACAGCTATCAATGAGCAGTTCTTC
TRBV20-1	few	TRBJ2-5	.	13	CSARVAYQETQYF	TGCAGTGCTAGAGTCGCCTACCAAGAGACCCAGTACTTC
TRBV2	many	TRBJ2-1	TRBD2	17	CASSEAGGTWYLDEQFF	TGTGCCAGCAGTGAAGCGGGGGGGACCTGGTACCTCGATGAGCAGTTCTTC
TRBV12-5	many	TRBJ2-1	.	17	CASGPPGTVSSYNEQFF	TGTGCTAGTGGTCCCCCTGGGACGGTGAGCTCCTACAATGAGCAGTTCTTC
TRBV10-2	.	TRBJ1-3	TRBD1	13	CASTDRDGNTIYF	TGCGCCAGCACGGACAGGGACGGAAACACCATATATTTT
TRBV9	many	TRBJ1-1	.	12	CASSDTYTEAFF	TGTGCCAGCAGCGACACATACACTGAAGCTTTCTTT
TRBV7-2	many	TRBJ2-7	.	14	CASSLSGGSDEQYF	TGTGCCAGCAGCTTATCAGGGGGGAGCGACGAGCAGTACTTC
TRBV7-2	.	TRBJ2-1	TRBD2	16	CASNPPQGRGVREQFF	TGTGCCAGCAACCCCCCCCAGGGACGGGGGGTGCGTGAGCAGTTCTTC
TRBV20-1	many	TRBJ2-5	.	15	CSARGNRESTQTQYF	TGCAGTGCTAGGGGAAACAGGGAATCAACCCAGACCCAGTACTTC
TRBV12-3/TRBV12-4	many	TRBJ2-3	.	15	CASSSRASGTDTQYF	TGTGCCAGCAGTTCTCGGGCTAGCGGCACAGATACGCAGTATTTT
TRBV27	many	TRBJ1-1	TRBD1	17	CASSFLGQGEVNTEAFF	TGTGCCAGCAGTTTCCTTGGACAGGGGGAGGTCAACACTGAAGCTTTCTTT
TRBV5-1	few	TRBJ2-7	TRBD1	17	CASSLLQQGTLSYEQYF	TGCGCCAGCAGCTTGCTCCAACAGGGGACCCTGTCCTACGAGCAGTACTTC
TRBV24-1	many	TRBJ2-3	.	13	CATSQGSTDTQYF	TGTGCCACCAGCCAAGGGAGCACAGATACGCAGTATTTT
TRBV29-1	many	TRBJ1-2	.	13	CSVETGINYGYTF	TGCAGCGTTGAAACAGGGATTAACTATGGCTACACCTTC
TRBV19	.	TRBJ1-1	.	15	CASSILPGMNTEAFF	TGTGCCAGTAGTATCCTACCAGGAATGAACACTGAAGCTTTCTTT
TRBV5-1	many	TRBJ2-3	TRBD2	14	CASSFPREGDTQYF	TGCGCCAGCAGCTTCCCTAGGGAGGGGGATACGCAGTATTTT
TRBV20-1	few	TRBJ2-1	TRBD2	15	CSARSGTNSLDEQFF	TGCAGTGCTAGATCCGGGACTAACTCATTGGATGAGCAGTTCTTC
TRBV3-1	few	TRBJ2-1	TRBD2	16	CASSAGTSGQNNEQFF	TGTGCCAGCAGCGCGGGGACTAGCGGACAAAACAATGAGCAGTTCTTC
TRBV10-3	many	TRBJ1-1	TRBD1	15	CAISDASGGGTEAFF	TGTGCCATCAGTGACGCTTCAGGGGGAGGCACTGAAGCTTTCTTT
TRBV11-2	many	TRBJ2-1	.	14	CASSSFRMGNEQFF	TGTGCCAGCAGCTCTTTTAGGATGGGCAATGAGCAGTTCTTC
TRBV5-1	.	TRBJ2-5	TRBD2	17	CASTGSASGTRQETQYF	TGCGCCAGCACAGGCAGCGCGAGCGGGACGCGACAAGAGACCCAGTACTTC
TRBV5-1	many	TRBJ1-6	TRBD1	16	CASSYGTGEWSSPLHF	TGCGCCAGCAGCTACGGGACAGGGGAATGGAGTTCACCCCTCCACTTT
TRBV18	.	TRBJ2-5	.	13	CASSPGPKETQYF	TGTGCCAGCTCACCAGGACCAAAAGAGACCCAGTACTTC
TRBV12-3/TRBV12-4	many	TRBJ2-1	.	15	CASSLGGARSNEQFF	TGTGCCAGCAGTTTAGGGGGGGCTCGGAGCAATGAGCAGTTCTTC
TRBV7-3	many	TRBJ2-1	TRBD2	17	CASSLYASGRFVNEQFF	TGTGCCAGCAGCTTATACGCTAGCGGGAGGTTTGTCAATGAGCAGTTCTTC
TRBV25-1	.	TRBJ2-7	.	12	CASRDFNYEQYF	TGTGCCAGCAGGGACTTTAACTACGAGCAGTACTTC
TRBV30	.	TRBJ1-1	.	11	CASHTHTEAFF	TGTGCCAGCCACACCCACACTGAAGCTTTCTTT
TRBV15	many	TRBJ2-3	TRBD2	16	CATSRDISGTGDTQYF	TGTGCCACCAGCAGAGATATTAGCGGGACCGGGGATACGCAGTATTTT
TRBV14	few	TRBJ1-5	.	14	CASSQGSSNQPQHF	TGTGCCAGCAGCCAGGGCAGTAGCAATCAGCCCCAGCATTTT
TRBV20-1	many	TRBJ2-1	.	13	CSAREDFGPRQFF	TGCAGTGCTAGAGAAGATTTCGGGCCGCGTCAGTTCTTC
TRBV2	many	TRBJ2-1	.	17	CASSPPQQGLPHNEQFF	TGTGCCAGCAGCCCTCCCCAGCAGGGTCTCCCTCACAATGAGCAGTTCTTC
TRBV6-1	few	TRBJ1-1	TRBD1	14	CASSTDRGFLEAFF	TGTGCCAGCAGCACGGACAGGGGATTCCTTGAAGCTTTCTTT
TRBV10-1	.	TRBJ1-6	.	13	CASSGGYNSPLHF	TGCGCCAGCAGTGGTGGCTATAATTCACCCCTCCACTTT
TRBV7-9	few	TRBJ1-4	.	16	CASSLTHGATNEKLFF	TGTGCCAGCAGCTTAACCCACGGTGCAACTAATGAAAAACTGTTTTTT
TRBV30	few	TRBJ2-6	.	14	CACLVSSGANVLTF	TGTGCCTGCCTCGTGAGCTCTGGGGCCAACGTCCTGACTTTC
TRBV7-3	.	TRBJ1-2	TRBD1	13	CASSTGGGQGYTF	TGTGCCAGCAGCACAGGGGGCGGGCAAGGCTACACCTTC
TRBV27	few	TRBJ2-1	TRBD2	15	CASRSRLAGGYEQFF	TGTGCCAGCAGGAGTCGGCTAGCGGGAGGTTATGAGCAGTTCTTC
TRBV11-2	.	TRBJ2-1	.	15	CASSPRGTPYNEQFF	TGTGCCAGCAGCCCACGGGGGACCCCTTACAATGAGCAGTTCTTC
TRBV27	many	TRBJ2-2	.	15	CASHWGLPDTGELFF	TGTGCCAGCCATTGGGGGCTCCCGGACACCGGGGAGCTGTTTTTT
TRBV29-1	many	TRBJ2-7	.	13	CSALPGRSAEQYF	TGCAGCGCTCTACCCGGACGGTCCGCCGAGCAGTACTTC
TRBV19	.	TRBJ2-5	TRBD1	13	CASARGPQETQYF	TGTGCCAGTGCAAGGGGGCCCCAAGAGACCCAGTACTTC
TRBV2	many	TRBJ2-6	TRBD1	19	CASSLDTIGTASGANVLTF	TGTGCCAGCAGCTTGGATACGATAGGGACAGCGTCTGGGGCCAACGTCCTGACTTTC
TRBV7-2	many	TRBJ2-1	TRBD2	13	CASEAGAGNEQFF	TGTGCCAGCGAGGCGGGAGCCGGCAATGAGCAGTTCTTC
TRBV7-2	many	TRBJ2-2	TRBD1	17	CASSLRDRAGATGELFF	TGTGCCAGCAGCCTCCGGGACAGGGCGGGGGCCACCGGGGAGCTGTTTTTT
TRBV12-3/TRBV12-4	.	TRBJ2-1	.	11	CAGGQGNEQFF	TGTGCCGGTGGACAAGGGAATGAGCAGTTCTTC
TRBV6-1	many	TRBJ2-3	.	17	CASSEPGRRTYTDTQYF	TGTGCCAGCAGCGAACCGGGACGGCGGACCTACACAGATACGCAGTATTTT
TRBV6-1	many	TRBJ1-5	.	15	CASSVTGGAGQPQHF	TGTGCCAGCAGTGTCACGGGAGGGGCCGGTCAGCCCCAGCATTTT
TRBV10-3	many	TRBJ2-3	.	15	CATGWQATSTDTQYF	TGTGCCACGGGCTGGCAGGCGACTAGCACAGATACGCAGTATTTT
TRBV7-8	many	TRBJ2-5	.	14	CAGGRGRAPETQYF	TGTGCCGGGGGGAGGGGGAGAGCCCCAGAGACCCAGTACTTC
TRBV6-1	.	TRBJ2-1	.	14	CASSYRAGYNEQFF	TGTGCCAGCAGTTATAGGGCGGGCTACAATGAGCAGTTCTTC
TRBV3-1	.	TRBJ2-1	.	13	CASSQVLGNEQFF	TGTGCCAGCAGCCAAGTATTAGGCAATGAGCAGTTCTTC
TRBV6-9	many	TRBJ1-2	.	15	CASSYGRIGAYGYTF	TGTGCCAGCAGTTACGGGCGGATTGGGGCCTATGGCTACACCTTC